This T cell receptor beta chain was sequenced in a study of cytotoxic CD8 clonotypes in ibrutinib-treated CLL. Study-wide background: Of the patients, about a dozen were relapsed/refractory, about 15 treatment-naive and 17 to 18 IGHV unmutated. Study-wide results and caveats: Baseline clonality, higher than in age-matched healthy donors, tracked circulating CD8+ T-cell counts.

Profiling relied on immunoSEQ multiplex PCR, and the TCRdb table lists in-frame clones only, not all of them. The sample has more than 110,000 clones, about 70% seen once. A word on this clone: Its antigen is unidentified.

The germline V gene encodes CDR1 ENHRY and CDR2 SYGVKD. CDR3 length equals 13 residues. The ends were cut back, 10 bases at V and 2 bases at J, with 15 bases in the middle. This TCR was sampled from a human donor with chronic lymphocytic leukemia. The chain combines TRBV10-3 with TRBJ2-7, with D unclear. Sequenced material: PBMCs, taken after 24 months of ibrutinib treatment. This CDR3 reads CATQDRVTYEQYF. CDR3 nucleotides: TGTGCCACCCAGGATAGGGTGACCTACGAGCAGTACTTC.